The next 17 T cell receptor beta chains were all read from a single sample in a study of CD8 T cells in ankylosing spondylitis. TCRdb redid the calling of the 5' RACE reads with MiXCR, one entry per CDR3 protein. This table has 250,000 to 350,000 distinct CDR3 sequences, approximately 20% appearing once. The material sequenced was blood, either unsorted or a sorted T cell fraction (not recorded which). The receptors were gathered from a male donor with ankylosing spondylitis or in good health (not recorded which).

The genes are TRBV3-1 and TRBJ2-5; 7 bases agree with TRBD2. The germline V gene encodes CDR1 LGHDT and CDR2 YNNKEL (reference sequence). The CDR3 sequence is 14 residues long. The J segment lost 5 bases and the V segment lost 2 bases, leaving 5 bases of the junction unmatched. CDR3 sequence (DNA): TGTGCCAGCAGCCAACGAAGCGGGACGGAGACCCAGTACTTC. The encoded protein is CASSQRSGTETQYF.

Only a few counts were recorded for this clonotype. The chain couples TRBV28 to TRBJ2-7, with TRBD2 matching over 11 bases. The CDR3 is 16 residues long. V dropped 4 bases and J dropped 0; count of bases not matched to a gene: 5. The germline V gene has CDR1 MDHEN and CDR2 SYDVKM. The CDR3 region has the DNA TGTGCCAGCAGTTCCGTCGGGACTAGCGGCTCCTACGAGCAGTACGTC. Translating gives CASSSVGTSGSYEQYV.

The chain is built from TRBV2 and TRBJ1-1; no reliable D call. This CDR3 is built from 13 residues. Per germline, CDR1 SNHLY and CDR2 FYNNEI. Deletions cut 3 bases from V and 1 base from J, with 6 bases between. CDR3 coding DNA: TGTGCCAGCAGTGAGACCCCGAACACTGAAGCTTTCTTT. This sequence encodes CASSETPNTEAFF.

This clonotype was picked up a small number of times. This sequence joins TRBV4-1 and TRBJ2-4; TRBD2 aligns across 13 bases. The CDR3 is made up of 18 amino acids. V shed 1 base, J shed 1 base, and the junction held 4 bases outside the gene matches. CDR1 is MGHRA, CDR2 YSYEKL, per germline. CDR3 bases: TGCGCCAGCAGCCAAGGGACTAGCGGGAGTACGGCCAAAAACATTCAGTACTTC. This sequence encodes CASSQGTSGSTAKNIQYF.

The chain recombines TRBV9 with TRBJ1-4; 9 bases agree with TRBD1. Germline CDR1 and CDR2: SGDLS and YYNGEE. The CDR3 consists of 17 residues. Unmatched junction bases numbered 10, after V lost 0 bases and J lost 7 bases. The CDR3 here is CASSVGDRGSLGEKLFF. CDR3 DNA: TGTGCCAGCAGCGTAGGAGACAGGGGGTCTCTGGGTGAAAAACTGTTTTTT.

The V call is TRBV28, the J call TRBJ2-7, with D unresolved. CDR1 and CDR2 from the germline V gene are MDHEN and SYDVKM. This CDR3 is 11 amino acids long. Between the trimmed V and J ends, which lost 8 bases and 2 bases, there was a span of 7 bases. CDR3 in amino acids: CASLPAYEQYV. The CDR3 nucleotides are TGTGCCAGCCTACCGGCCTACGAGCAGTACGTC.

This clonotype was observed a handful of times. The chain is built from TRBV12-3 or TRBV12-4 and TRBJ2-1; D uncertain. CDR3 length: 14 amino acids. The V gene lost 2 bases and the J gene lost 2 bases, with 7 bases spanning the gap. CDR3 coding DNA: TGTGCCAGCAGTTTAAGCCAGGCCTACAATGAGCAGTTCTTC. It encodes CASSLSQAYNEQFF.

This clonotype was recorded a few times. This chain connects TRBV18 to TRBJ1-3, with D hard to call. V lost 3 bases and J lost 0, with 6 bases in between. Germline assignment: CDR1 KGHSH and CDR2 LQKENI. CDR3 length: 14 residues. The CDR3 loop reads CASSPGSSGNTIYF. The CDR3, as DNA: TGTGCCAGCTCACCTGGGTCCTCTGGAAACACCATATATTTT.

This clonotype showed up just once. The chain recombines TRBV4-1 with TRBJ2-5, with D perhaps TRBD1 (7 bases). Germline V gene data show CDR1 as MGHRA and CDR2 as YSYEKL. This CDR3 comprises 15 residues. Trimming removed 4 bases at V and 1 base at J, with 13 bases between. CDR3 in DNA: TGCGCCAGCAGCCCCGGGGGACAGATCCAAGAGACCCAGTACTTC. Its translation: CASSPGGQIQETQYF.

The genes are TRBV7-3 and TRBJ2-5; 13 bases line up with TRBD2. The CDR3 is made up of 15 amino acids. Germline CDR1 reads SGHTA; CDR2 reads FQGTGA. V shed 5 bases, J shed 5 bases, and the junction held 5 bases outside the gene matches. The CDR3 protein is CASSVGTSGIETQYF. The CDR3 coding sequence is TGTGCCAGCAGCGTCGGGACTAGCGGGATTGAGACCCAGTACTTC. Based on the CDR3 plus reference TRBV7-3 and TRBJ2-5, the full variable domain is GAGVSQTPSNKVTEKGKYVELRCDPISGHTALYWYRQSLGQGPEFLIYFQGTGAADDSGLPNDRFFAVRPEGSVSTLKIQRTERGDSAVYLCASSVGTSGIETQYFGPGTRLLVL.

This clonotype was counted a few times. The chain employs TRBV29-1 and TRBJ1-5, with TRBD1 identical over 10 bases. J was trimmed by 4 bases and V by 6 bases; bases with no gene match: 3. The germline gives CDR1 SQVTM, CDR2 ANQGSEA. The CDR3 runs 13 residues. The CDR3 nucleotides read TGCAGCGTCCCGGGACAGGGGAATCAGCCCCAGCATTTT. Protein: CSVPGQGNQPQHF.

This rearrangement joins TRBV5-1 to TRBJ2-5; D gene unclear. The CDR3 covers 13 residues. V was clipped by 0 bases and J by 7 bases, with 10 bases between them. Germline CDR1 reads SGHRS; CDR2 reads YFSETQ. Here the CDR3 reads CASSLGSLGTQYF. The CDR3 region has the DNA TGCGCCAGCAGCTTGGGGTCATTAGGGACCCAGTACTTC.

J is TRBJ2-2 and V is TRBV20-1; TRBD2 matches 11 bases. CDR1 and CDR2 from the germline V gene are DFQATT and SNEGSKA (reference sequence). The CDR3 is made up of 15 amino acids. V was clipped by 3 bases and J by 5 bases; unmatched bases: 5. In nucleotides, the CDR3 is TGCAGTGCTAGCGGACTAGCGGGTTATACCGGGGAGCTGTTTTTT. Translated, it gives CSASGLAGYTGELFF.

This clonotype was counted only a few times. The rearrangement links TRBV7-2 to TRBJ1-1; D is undetermined. Looked up from germline, CDR1 is SGHTA and CDR2 is FQGNSA. The CDR3 totals 14 residues. With 4 bases removed from V and 0 bases from J, the gap between germline ends came to 9 bases. For the CDR3, the DNA is TGTGCCAGCAGCTCCATGGGGTTGAACACTGAAGCTTTCTTT. Amino acid sequence: CASSSMGLNTEAFF.

A few counts support this clonotype. The J gene is TRBJ2-7, the V gene TRBV28; maybe TRBD2 (6 bases). Trimming cost V 7 bases and J 0 bases, with 10 bases left between them. The CDR3 spans 13 residues. Per germline, CDR1 MDHEN and CDR2 SYDVKM. The CDR3 region is CASKEGNSYEQYV. The CDR3 DNA follows: TGTGCCAGCAAGGAGGGGAACTCCTACGAGCAGTACGTC.

The chain carries TRBV7-6 and TRBJ1-2; TRBD1 matches 9 bases. V shed 4 bases, J shed 3 bases, and the junction held 6 bases outside the gene matches. Germline V CDR1 and CDR2: SGHVS, FNYEAQ. This CDR3 comprises 15 residues. The chain's CDR3 is CASSSPGQGYYGYTF. DNA of the CDR3: TGTGCCAGCAGCTCTCCGGGACAGGGTTACTATGGCTACACCTTC.

By share, this clonotype counts as medium-sized. The genes are TRBV29-1 and TRBJ1-4; D remains unclear. The CDR3 sequence is 11 residues long. Germline V lookup: CDR1 SQVTM, CDR2 ANQGSEA. V lost 5 bases and J 13 bases, leaving 14 bases between the germline ends. CDR3 nucleotides: TGCAGCGTTCCCATTCAGGACTTACTGTTTTTT. Translated, it gives CSVPIQDLLFF.